Reported below is one TCR beta chain. The antigen is not known. The PCR made use of 60 Vbeta and 13 Jbeta primers. Repertoires were generated with immunoSEQ multiplex PCR, while TCRdb's copy carries only in-frame clones and drops some. The table shows tens of thousands of clones, with less than 85% occurring only once. This sample stems from a study of cytomegalovirus exposure and HLA in healthy donors. Germline CDR1 ENHRY, CDR2 SYGVKD. Germline trimming cut 6 bases from V and 1 base from J; bases unmatched to any gene: 6. There are 15 residues in the CDR3. Study conclusions and caveats: In a later analysis, a missense DCLRE1C variant was linked to TCR beta V- and J-gene trimming. Looking again later, the authors saw that most CMV-associated TCR beta chains seemed HLA-restricted.

The V gene is TRBV10-3, the J gene TRBJ1-5, with 7 bases fitting TRBD1. The TCR sequence derives from a woman in her twenties or thirties in good health and CMV-seropositive. The source material was PBMCs. Here the CDR3 reads CAISEGGQSNQPQHF. The DNA of the CDR3 is TGTGCCATCAGCGAAGGGGGACAGAGCAATCAGCCCCAGCATTTT.